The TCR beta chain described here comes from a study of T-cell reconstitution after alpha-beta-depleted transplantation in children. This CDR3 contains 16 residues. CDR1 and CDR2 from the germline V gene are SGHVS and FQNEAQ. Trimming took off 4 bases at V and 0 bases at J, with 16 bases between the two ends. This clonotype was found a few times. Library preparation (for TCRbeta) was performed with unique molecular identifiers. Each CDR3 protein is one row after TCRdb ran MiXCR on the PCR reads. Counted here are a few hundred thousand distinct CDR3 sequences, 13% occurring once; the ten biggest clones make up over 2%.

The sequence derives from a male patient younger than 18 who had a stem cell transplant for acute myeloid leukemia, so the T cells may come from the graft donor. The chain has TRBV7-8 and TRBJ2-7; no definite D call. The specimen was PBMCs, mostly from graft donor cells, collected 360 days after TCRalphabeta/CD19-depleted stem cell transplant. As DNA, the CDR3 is TGTGCCAGCAGCTCCGGAAGTTCAGGTGGCTCCTACGAGCAGTACTTC. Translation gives CASSSGSSGGSYEQYF.